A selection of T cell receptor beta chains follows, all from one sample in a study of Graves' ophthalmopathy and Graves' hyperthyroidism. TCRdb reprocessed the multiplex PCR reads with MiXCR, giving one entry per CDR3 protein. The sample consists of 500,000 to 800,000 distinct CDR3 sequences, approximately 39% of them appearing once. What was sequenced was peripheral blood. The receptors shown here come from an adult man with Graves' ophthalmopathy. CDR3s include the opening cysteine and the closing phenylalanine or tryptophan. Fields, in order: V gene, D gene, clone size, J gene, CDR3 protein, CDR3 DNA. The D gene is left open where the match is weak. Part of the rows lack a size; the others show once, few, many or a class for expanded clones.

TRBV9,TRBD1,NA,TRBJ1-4,CASQSAGTGSEKLFF,TGTGCCAGCCAATCGGCCGGGACAGGGAGTGAAAAACTGTTTTTT
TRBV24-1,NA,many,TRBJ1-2,CATSDRTSSVGYTF,TGTGCCACCAGTGATCGGACCTCTTCCGTCGGCTACACCTTC
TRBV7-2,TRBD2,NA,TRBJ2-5,CASSESFAGGRETQYF,TGCGCCAGCAGTGAGTCGTTCGCGGGGGGGCGGGAGACCCAGTACTTC
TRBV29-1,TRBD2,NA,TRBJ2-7,CSVEGVSGDTNYEQYF,TGCAGCGTTGAAGGGGTTAGCGGGGACACGAACTACGAGCAGTACTTC
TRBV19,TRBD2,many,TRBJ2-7,CASSRGGTYEQYF,TGTGCCAGTAGTAGGGGGGGAACCTACGAGCAGTACTTC
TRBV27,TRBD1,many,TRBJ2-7,CASSLDRANEQYF,TGTGCCAGCAGTTTGGACAGGGCCAACGAGCAGTACTTC
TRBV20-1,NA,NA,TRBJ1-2,CSARRGSGYTF,TGCAGTGCTAGAAGGGGCTCGGGCTACACCTTC
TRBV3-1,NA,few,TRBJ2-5,CASSPVRGRGEETQYF,TGTGCCAGCAGCCCAGTTCGGGGCAGGGGAGAAGAGACCCAGTACTTC
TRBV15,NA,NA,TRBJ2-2,CATSRSGELFF,TGTGCCACCAGCAGATCAGGGGAGCTGTTTTTT
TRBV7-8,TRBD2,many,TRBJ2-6,CASSPRGAGANVLTF,TGTGCCAGCAGCCCCCGGGGGGCTGGGGCCAACGTCCTGACTTTC
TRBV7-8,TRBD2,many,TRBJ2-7,CASSLPGTNEQYF,TGTGCCAGCAGCTTGCCCGGGACTAACGAGCAGTACTTC
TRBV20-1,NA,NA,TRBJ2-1,CSASTQDYNEQFF,TGCAGTGCTAGTACCCAGGACTACAATGAGCAGTTCTTC
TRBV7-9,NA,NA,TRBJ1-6,CAGTNSPLHF,TGTGCCGGGACAAACTCACCCCTCCACTTT
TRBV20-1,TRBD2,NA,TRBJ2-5,CSARLAGGIQETQYF,TGCAGTGCTAGACTAGCGGGAGGGATTCAAGAGACCCAGTACTTC
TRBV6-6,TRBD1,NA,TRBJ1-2,CASSLPGQAFRGYTF,TGTGCCAGCAGTTTACCGGGACAGGCCTTTCGCGGCTACACCTTC
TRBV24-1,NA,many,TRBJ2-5,CATSDVGTSQETQYF,TGTGCCACCAGTGATGTAGGGACTTCCCAAGAGACCCAGTACTTC
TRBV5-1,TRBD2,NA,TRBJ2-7,CASSISGGNHEQYF,TGCGCCAGCAGCATTAGCGGGGGGAACCACGAGCAGTACTTC
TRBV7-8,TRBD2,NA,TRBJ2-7,CASSAGLAGTYERYF,TGTGCCAGCAGCGCGGGGTTAGCGGGCACCTACGAGCGGTACTTC
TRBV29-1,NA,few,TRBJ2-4,CSVGGGGKNIQYF,TGCAGCGTGGGGGGAGGAGGGAAAAACATTCAGTACTTC
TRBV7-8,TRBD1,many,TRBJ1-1,CASSTRTGNAPEAFF,TGTGCCAGCAGCACCCGGACAGGGAACGCCCCTGAAGCTTTCTTT
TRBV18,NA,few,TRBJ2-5,CASSPTRPETQYF,TGTGCCAGCTCACCCACTAGGCCAGAGACCCAGTACTTC
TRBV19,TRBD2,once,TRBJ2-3,CASRFSGSGTDTQYF,TGTGCCAGTAGATTTAGCGGGAGTGGTACAGATACGCAGTATTTT
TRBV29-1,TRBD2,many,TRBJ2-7,CSAGGGREQYF,TGCAGCGCGGGAGGGGGGCGCGAGCAGTACTTC
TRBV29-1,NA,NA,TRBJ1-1,CSGRGRPEAFF,TGCAGCGGGAGAGGGCGGCCTGAAGCTTTCTTT
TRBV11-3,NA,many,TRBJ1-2,CASSLDGGLYGYTF,TGTGCCAGCAGCTTAGATGGGGGCCTCTATGGCTACACCTTC
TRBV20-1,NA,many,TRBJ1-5,CSATPGGSRQPQHF,TGCAGTGCTACCCCCGGCGGTAGTCGGCAGCCCCAGCATTTT
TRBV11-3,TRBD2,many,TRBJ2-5,CASSYGGQETQYF,TGTGCCAGCAGCTACGGGGGGCAAGAGACCCAGTACTTC
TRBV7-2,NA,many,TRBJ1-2,CASSLVRTVYGYTF,TGTGCCAGCAGCTTAGTTCGGACAGTCTATGGCTACACCTTC
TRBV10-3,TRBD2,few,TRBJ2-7,CAISDRSPGGEQYF,TGTGCCATCAGTGATAGGTCCCCGGGAGGCGAGCAGTACTTC
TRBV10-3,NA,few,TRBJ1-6,CASSVVSYNSPLHF,TGTGCCAGCAGTGTGGTTTCCTATAATTCACCCCTCCACTTT
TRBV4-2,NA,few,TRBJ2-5,CASSRGSGGAQETQYF,TGTGCCAGCAGCCGGGGGAGTGGAGGGGCCCAAGAGACCCAGTACTTC
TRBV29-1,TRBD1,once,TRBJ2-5,CSGIQGNQETQYF,TGCAGCGGGATACAGGGGAATCAAGAGACCCAGTACTTC
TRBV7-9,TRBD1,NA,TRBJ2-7,CASGTADEQYF,TGTGCCAGTGGGACAGCCGACGAGCAGTACTTC
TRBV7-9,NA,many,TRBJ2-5,CASSAPIGETQYF,TGTGCCAGCAGCGCCCCGATAGGGGAGACCCAGTACTTC
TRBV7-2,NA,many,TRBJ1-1,CASSATGNTEAFF,TGTGCCAGCAGCGCAACAGGGAACACTGAAGCTTTCTTT
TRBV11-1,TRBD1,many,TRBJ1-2,CASSSPGTGYYGYTF,TGTGCCAGCAGCAGTCCCGGGACAGGGTACTATGGCTACACCTTC
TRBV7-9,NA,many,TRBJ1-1,CASSHNTEAFF,TGTGCCAGCAGCCACAACACTGAAGCTTTCTTT
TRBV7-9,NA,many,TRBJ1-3,CASSIGDMGNTIYF,TGTGCCAGCAGCATAGGGGACATGGGAAACACCATATATTTT
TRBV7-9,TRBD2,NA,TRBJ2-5,CASSPVAGGRYQETQYF,TGTGCCAGCAGCCCAGTTGCGGGGGGCCGGTACCAAGAGACCCAGTACTTC
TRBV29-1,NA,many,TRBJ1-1,CSVRDLNQAFF,TGCAGCGTCCGAGATCTAAACCAAGCTTTCTTT
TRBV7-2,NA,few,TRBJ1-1,CASSTDQVGAEAFF,TGTGCCAGCAGCACCGACCAAGTGGGGGCTGAAGCTTTCTTT
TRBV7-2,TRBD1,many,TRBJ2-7,CASSIQGYEQYF,TGTGCCAGCAGCATACAGGGGTACGAGCAGTACTTC
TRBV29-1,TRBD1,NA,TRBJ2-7,CRQGESRSYEQYF,TGCAGGCAGGGGGAGAGCCGCTCCTACGAGCAGTACTTC
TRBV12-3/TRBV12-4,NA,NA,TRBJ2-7,CASSYPTRYEQYF,TGTGCCAGCAGTTACCCTACCAGGTACGAGCAGTACTTC
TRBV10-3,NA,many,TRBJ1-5,CASSDSNPVPGRTQPQHF,TGTGCCAGCAGTGACTCGAACCCCGTCCCCGGGCGAACTCAGCCCCAGCATTTT
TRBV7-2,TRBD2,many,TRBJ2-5,CASSPGGAGGETQYF,TGTGCCAGCAGCCCCGGGGGAGCGGGAGGTGAGACCCAGTACTTC
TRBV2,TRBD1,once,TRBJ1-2,CASSATGAPGNYGYTF,TGTGCCAGCAGTGCGACAGGGGCTCCCGGAAACTATGGCTACACCTTC
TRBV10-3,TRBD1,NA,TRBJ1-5,CAIRRTGQHQPQHF,TGTGCCATCAGGCGGACAGGACAACATCAGCCCCAGCATTTT
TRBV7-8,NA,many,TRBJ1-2,CASSLNQGLGYGYTF,TGTGCCAGCAGCTTAAATCAGGGCTTGGGCTATGGCTACACCTTC
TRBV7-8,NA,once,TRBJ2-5,CASSWKAGAGETQYF,TGTGCCAGCAGCTGGAAGGCGGGGGCAGGGGAGACCCAGTACTTC
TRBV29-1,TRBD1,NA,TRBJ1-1,CSVSWTGRENTEAFF,TGCAGCGTCTCCTGGACAGGGCGTGAGAACACTGAAGCCTTCTTT
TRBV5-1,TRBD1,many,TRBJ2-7,CASSLTGGSYYEQYF,TGCGCCAGCAGCCTTACAGGGGGCAGCTACTACGAGCAGTACTTC
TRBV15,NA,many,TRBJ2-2,CATSINTGYGELFF,TGTGCCACCAGCATAAACACAGGGTACGGGGAGCTGTTTTTT
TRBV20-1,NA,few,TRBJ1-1,CSARDQEGNTEAFF,TGCAGTGCTAGAGATCAGGAGGGGAACACTGAAGCTTTCTTT
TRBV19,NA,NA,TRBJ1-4,CASSIQEGEKLFF,TGTGCCAGTAGTATTCAAGAGGGGGAAAAACTGTTTTTT
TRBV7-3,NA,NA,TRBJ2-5,CASSRSQDRQETQYF,TGTGCCAGCAGCCGATCACAGGACAGACAAGAGACCCAGTACTTC
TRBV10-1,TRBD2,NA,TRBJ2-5,CASSEPGGETQYF,TGCGCCAGCAGTGAGCCGGGGGGAGAGACCCAGTACTTC
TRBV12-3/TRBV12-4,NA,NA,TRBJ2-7,CASRQPGPTGEQYF,TGTGCCAGCAGGCAACCGGGACCCACGGGGGAGCAGTACTTC
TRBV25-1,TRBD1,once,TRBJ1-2,CAWSVIRQGGYTF,TGTGCCTGGAGTGTAATCCGACAGGGCGGCTACACCTTC